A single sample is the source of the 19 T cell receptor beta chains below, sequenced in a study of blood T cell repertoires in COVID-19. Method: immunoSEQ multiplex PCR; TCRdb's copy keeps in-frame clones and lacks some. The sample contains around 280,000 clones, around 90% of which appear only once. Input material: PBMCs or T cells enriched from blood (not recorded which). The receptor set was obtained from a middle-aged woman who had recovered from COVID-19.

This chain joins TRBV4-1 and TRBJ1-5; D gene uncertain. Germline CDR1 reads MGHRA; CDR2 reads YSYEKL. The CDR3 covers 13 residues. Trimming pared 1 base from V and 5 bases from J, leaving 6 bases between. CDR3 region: CASSQAVDQPQHF. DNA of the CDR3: TGCGCCAGCAGCCAAGCCGTTGATCAGCCCCAGCATTTT.

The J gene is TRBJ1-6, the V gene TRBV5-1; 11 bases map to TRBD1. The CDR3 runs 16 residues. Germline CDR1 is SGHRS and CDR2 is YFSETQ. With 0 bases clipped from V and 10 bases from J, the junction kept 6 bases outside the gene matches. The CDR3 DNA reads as TGCGCCAGCAGCTTGGCCGGGACAGGGGGGGACTCACCCCTCCACTTT. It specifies CASSLAGTGGDSPLHF.

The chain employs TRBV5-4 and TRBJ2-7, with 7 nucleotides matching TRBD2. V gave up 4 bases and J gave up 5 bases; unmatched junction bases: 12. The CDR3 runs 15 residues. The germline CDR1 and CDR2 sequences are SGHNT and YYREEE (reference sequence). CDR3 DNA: TGTGCCAGCAGCCTGGGAGCCAGCGGGAACAACGAGCAGTACTTC. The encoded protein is CASSLGASGNNEQYF.

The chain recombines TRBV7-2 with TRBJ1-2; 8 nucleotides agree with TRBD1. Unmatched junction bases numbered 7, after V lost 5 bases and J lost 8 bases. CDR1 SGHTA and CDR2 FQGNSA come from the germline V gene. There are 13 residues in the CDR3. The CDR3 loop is CASSTRTGLGYTF. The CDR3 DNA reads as TGTGCCAGCAGCACGCGGACAGGGCTCGGCTACACCTTC. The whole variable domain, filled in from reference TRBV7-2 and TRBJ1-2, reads GAGVSQSPSNKVTEKGKDVELRCDPISGHTALYWYRQSLGQGLEFLIYFQGNSAPDKSGLPSDRFSAERTGGSVSTLTIQRTQQEDSAVYLCASSTRTGLGYTFGSGTRLTVV.

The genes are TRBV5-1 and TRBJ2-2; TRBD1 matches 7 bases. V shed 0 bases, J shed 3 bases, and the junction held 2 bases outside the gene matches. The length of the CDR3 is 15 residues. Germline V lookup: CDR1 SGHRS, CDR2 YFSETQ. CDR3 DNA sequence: TGCGCCAGCAGCTTGGAGGGGGCGCACACCGGGGAGCTGTTTTTT. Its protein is CASSLEGAHTGELFF.

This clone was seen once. CDR3 sequence reads: CSVATTYEQYF. For the CDR3, the DNA is TGCAGCGTGGCGACTACCTACGAGCAGTACTTC. The J gene is TRBJ2-7, the V gene TRBV29-1; D is possibly TRBD2 (5 bases). Trimming stripped 6 bases from V and 2 bases from J, with 8 bases between. The germline V gene has CDR1 SQVTM and CDR2 ANQGSEA. The CDR3 consists of 11 residues.

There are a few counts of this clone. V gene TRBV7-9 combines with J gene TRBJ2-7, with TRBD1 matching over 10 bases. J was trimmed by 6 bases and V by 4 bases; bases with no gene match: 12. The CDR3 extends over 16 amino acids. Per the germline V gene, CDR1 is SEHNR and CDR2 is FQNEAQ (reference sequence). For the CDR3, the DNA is TGTGCCAGCAGCTCCCTTAGTCCGGACAGGGGGTTCGAGCAGTACTTC. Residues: CASSSLSPDRGFEQYF. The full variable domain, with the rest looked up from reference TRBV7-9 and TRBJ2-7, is DTGVSQNPRHKITKRGQNVTFRCDPISEHNRLYWYRQTLGQGPEFLTYFQNEAQLEKSRLLSDRFSAERPKGSFSTLEIQRTEQGDSAMYLCASSSLSPDRGFEQYFGPGTRLTVT.

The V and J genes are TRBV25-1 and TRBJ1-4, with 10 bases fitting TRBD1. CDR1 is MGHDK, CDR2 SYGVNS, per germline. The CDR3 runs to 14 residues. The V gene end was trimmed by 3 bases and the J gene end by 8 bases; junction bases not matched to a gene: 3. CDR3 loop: CASSDDRGHEKLFF. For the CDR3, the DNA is TGTGCCAGCAGTGACGACAGGGGGCACGAAAAACTGTTTTTT. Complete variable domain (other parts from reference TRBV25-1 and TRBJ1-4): EADIYQTPRYLVIGTGKKITLECSQTMGHDKMYWYQQDPGMELHLIHYSYGVNSTEKGDLSSESTVSRIRTEHFPLTLESARPSHTSQYLCASSDDRGHEKLFFGSGTQLSVL.

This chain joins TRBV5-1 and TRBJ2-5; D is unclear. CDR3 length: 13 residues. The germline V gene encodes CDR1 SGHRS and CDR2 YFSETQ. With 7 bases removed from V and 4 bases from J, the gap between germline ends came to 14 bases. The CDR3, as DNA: TGCGCCAGCGCCGTGGGTCCGGGAGAGACCCAGTACTTC. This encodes CASAVGPGETQYF. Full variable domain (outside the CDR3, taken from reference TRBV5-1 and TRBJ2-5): KAGVTQTPRYLIKTRGQQVTLSCSPISGHRSVSWYQQTPGQGLQFLFEYFSETQRNKGNFPGRFSGRQFSNSRSEMNVSTLELGDSALYLCASAVGPGETQYFGPGTRLLVL.

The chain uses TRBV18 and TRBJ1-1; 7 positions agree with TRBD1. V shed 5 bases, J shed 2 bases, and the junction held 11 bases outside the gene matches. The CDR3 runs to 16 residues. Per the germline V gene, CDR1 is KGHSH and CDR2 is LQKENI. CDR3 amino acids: CASSTAPGTANTEAFF. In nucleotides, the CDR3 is TGTGCCAGCTCAACTGCTCCCGGGACAGCTAACACTGAAGCTTTCTTT. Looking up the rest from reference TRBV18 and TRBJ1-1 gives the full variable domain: NAGVMQNPRHLVRRRGQEARLRCSPMKGHSHVYWYRQLPEEGLKFMVYLQKENIIDESGMPKERFSAEFPKEGPSILRIQQVVRGDSAAYFCASSTAPGTANTEAFFGQGTRLTVV.

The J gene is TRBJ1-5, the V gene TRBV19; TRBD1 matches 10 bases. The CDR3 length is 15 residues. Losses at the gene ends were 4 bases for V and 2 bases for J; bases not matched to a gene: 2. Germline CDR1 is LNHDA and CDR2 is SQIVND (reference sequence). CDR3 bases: TGTGCCAGTAGTACAGGGACAGGGGGCAATCAGCCCCAGCATTTT. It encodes CASSTGTGGNQPQHF.

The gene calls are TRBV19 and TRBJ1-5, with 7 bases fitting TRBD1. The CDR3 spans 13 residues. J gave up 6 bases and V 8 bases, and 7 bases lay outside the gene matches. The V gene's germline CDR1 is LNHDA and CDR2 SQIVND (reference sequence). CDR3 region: CASRQGWGQPQHF. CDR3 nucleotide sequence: TGTGCCAGTCGACAGGGTTGGGGTCAGCCCCAGCATTTT. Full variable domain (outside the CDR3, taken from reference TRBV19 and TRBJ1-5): DGGITQSPKYLFRKEGQNVTLSCEQNLNHDAMYWYRQDPGQGLRLIYYSQIVNDFQKGDIAEGYSVSREKKESFPLTVTSAQKNPTAFYLCASRQGWGQPQHFGDGTRLSIL.

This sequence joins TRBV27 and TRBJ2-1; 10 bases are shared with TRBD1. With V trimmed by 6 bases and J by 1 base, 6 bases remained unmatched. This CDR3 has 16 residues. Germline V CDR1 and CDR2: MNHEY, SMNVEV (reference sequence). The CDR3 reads CASRPPGQGSYNEQFF. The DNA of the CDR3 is TGTGCCAGCAGACCTCCGGGACAGGGGTCCTACAATGAGCAGTTCTTC.

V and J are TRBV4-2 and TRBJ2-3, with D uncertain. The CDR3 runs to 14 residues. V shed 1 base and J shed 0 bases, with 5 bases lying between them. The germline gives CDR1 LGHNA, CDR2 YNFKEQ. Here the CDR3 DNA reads TGTGCCAGCAGCCAAGGTCAAAGCACAGATACGCAGTATTTT. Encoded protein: CASSQGQSTDTQYF.

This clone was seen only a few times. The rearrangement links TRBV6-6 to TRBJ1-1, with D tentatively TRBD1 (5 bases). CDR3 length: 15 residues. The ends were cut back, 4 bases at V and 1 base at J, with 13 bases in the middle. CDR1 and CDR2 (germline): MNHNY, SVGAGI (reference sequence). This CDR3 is CASSSRSTGNTEAFF. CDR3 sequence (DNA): TGTGCCAGCAGTTCCCGATCAACAGGGAACACTGAAGCTTTCTTT.

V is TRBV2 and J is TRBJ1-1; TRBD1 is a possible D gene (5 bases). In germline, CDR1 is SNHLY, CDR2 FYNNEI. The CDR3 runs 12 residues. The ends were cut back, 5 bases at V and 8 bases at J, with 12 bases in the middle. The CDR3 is CASSSTGGEAFF. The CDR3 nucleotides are TGTGCCAGCAGTTCAACGGGGGGGGAAGCTTTCTTT.

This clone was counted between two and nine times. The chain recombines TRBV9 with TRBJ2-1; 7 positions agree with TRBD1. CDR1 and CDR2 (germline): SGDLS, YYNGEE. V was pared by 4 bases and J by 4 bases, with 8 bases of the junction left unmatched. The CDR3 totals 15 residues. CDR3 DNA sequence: TGTGCCAGCAGCCCTGAGACAGGGCAGTACAATGAGCAGTTCTTC. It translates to CASSPETGQYNEQFF.

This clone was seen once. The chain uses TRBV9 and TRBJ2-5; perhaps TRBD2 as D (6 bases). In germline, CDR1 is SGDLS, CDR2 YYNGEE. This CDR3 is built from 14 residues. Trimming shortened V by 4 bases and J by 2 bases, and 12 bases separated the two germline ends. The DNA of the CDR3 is TGTGCCAGCAGCTTCCTGGGGGGTCAAGAGACCCAGTACTTC. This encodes CASSFLGGQETQYF.

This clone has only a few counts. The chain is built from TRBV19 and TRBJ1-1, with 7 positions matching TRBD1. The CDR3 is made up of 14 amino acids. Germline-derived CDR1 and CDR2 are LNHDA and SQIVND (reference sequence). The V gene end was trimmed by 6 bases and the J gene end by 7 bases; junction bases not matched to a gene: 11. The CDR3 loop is CASRDSRGDGEAFF. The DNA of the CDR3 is TGTGCCAGTAGAGACTCCAGGGGGGATGGTGAAGCTTTCTTT.